The entry below describes one TCR beta chain. The sample belongs to a study of PD-1 blockade in mismatch repair-deficient tumors. On the study more broadly: Patients had some twelve mismatch repair-deficient cancer types, all previously treated and progressing.

Profiling relied on immunoSEQ multiplex PCR, and the TCRdb table lists in-frame clones only, not all of them. The sample lists 100,000 to 150,000 clones, approximately 86% occurring once. PCR or immunohistochemistry showed mismatch repair deficiency in every enrolled patient. The receptor comes from an adult with mismatch repair-deficient cancer. The starting material was peripheral blood, obtained 44 weeks after starting pembrolizumab.

The CDR3 region is CASSASGPGETQYF. The CDR3 region has the DNA TGTGCCAGCAGTGCTAGCGGTCCCGGGGAGACCCAGTACTTC. This sequence joins TRBV25-1 and TRBJ2-5; 7 nucleotides align to TRBD2. V dropped 4 bases and J dropped 5; count of bases not matched to a gene: 7. The CDR3 totals 14 residues. CDR1 MGHDK and CDR2 SYGVNS come from the germline V gene.